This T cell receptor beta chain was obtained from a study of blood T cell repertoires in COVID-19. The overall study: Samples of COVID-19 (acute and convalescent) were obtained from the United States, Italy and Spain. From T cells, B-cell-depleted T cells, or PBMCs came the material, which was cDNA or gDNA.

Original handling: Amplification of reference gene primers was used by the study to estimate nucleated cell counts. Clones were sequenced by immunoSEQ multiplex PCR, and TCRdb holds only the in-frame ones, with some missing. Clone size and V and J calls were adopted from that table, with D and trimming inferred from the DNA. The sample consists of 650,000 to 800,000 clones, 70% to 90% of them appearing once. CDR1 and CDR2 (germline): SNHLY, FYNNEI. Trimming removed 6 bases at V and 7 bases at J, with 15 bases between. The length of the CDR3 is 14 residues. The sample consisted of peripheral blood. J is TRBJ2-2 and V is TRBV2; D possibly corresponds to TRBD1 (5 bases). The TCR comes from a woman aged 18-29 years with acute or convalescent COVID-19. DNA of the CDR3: TGTGCCAGCAGGTTACAGGCCTCTGGCGGGGAGCTGTTTTTT. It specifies CASRLQASGGELFF. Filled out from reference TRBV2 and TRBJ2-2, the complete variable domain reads EPEVTQTPSHQVTQMGQEVILRCVPISNHLYFYWYRQILGQKVEFLVSFYNNEISEKSEIFDDQFSVERPDGSNFTLKIRSTKLEDSAMYFCASRLQASGGELFFGEGSRLTVL.